A selection of T cell receptor beta chains follows, all from one sample in a study of T cell clonotyping in hematopoietic cell transplantation. Generated by immunoSEQ multiplex PCR, the TCRdb table keeps only in-frame clones and is missing some. The profile covers about 41,000 clones, with 85% appearing a single time and approximately 2.8% taken by the ten largest. Sequenced material: peripheral blood mononuclear cells, taken before stem cell transplant. The origin of the receptors is a man aged 60 to 75 with acute myeloid leukemia. Some clones in this sample may be carry-over from other donors' samples. Each CDR3 is given with its conserved first and last residue.

TRBV5-1,CASTGQNEKLFF
TRBV25-1,CASSGGPGKGTYEQYF
TRBV6-5,CASRTLTYEQYF
TRBV29-1,CSVEDPEEAFF
TRBV6-5,CASSYGQGSTKNIQYF
TRBV4-3,CASSQGGGGYNEQFF
TRBV7-9,CASSSWTGNEKLFF
TRBV7-2,CASSSQGPTGEQYF
TRBV5-8,CASSLTYSNQPQHF
TRBV27,CASIPTGEGSYEQYF
TRBV23-1,CASKGPRGAFF
TRBV2,CASSGTSGEAYNEQFF
TRBV5-6,CASSYQETQYF
TRBV29-1,CSSVRGSTDTQYF
TRBV7-3,CASSLGSGGPNTGELFF
TRBV4-1,CASSQAVNEQFF
TRBV7-9,CASRLGLADTGELFF
TRBV4-2,CASSQEGSGVGYGYTF
TRBV7-8,CASRTRADEQYF
TRBV6-5,CASSYSWGYNYGYTF
TRBV19,CASSDQGRAEAFF
TRBV7-8,CASSPSGNQPQHF
TRBV10-3,CAIKGGQGREWNSPLHF
TRBV5-4,CASSLGTAYQGEKLFF
TRBV25-1,CASSPRREVQETQYF
TRBV13,CASSAGTSGFYEQYF
TRBV4-3,CASSQARTALGYTF
TRBV15,CATSRDKGVLNEKLFF
TRBV5-5,CASSYGQSDQPQHF
TRBV15,CATSIRATNNEKLFF
TRBV9,CASSVGVSWEQYF
TRBV15,CATSRGPGRGFGQGDSYEQYF
TRBV7-6,CASSLANQPQHF
TRBV18,CASSGQGKSYEQYF
TRBV5-1,CASSPGTSGVPYEQYF
TRBV27,CASSSSSRVNTGELFF
TRBV28,CASSSDREERAKNIQYF
TRBV5-7,CASTKDRGIEAFF
TRBV5-1,CASSLSEHPTREKLFF
TRBV27,CASSTRMGTQYF
TRBV7-9,CASSLGQGSEKLFF
TRBV9,CASSERQSPLSGNTIYF
TRBV28,CASRNAGGAPEAFF
TRBV19,CATERQLEGQPQHF
TRBV28,CATPATGGPYGYTF
TRBV14,CASSQIGNLNTEAFF
TRBV11-2,CASSLRPQGAHEQYF